This is a list of T cell receptor beta chains from one sample in a study of shared clonotypes between healthy human individuals. TCRdb's copy holds only in-frame clones and misses some; the assay was immunoSEQ multiplex PCR. The sample yields around 500,000 clones, around 79% seen once. Sample: PBMCs. These receptors were taken from a woman aged 40 to 50 in good health. Some clones in this sample may be carry-over from other donors' samples. Both conserved end residues are part of each CDR3. The order of the fields is V gene, D gene, clone size, J gene, CDR3 DNA, CDR3 protein. D genes are given only for firm matches. Size is omitted from some rows. Given values are once, few, many or a class for expanded clones.

v_call: TRBV18
d_call: .
clone_size: .
j_call: TRBJ1-1
cdr3_nt: TGTGCCAGCTCACCACGCACCGGGAGGGCGAACACTGAAGCTTTCTTT
cdr3_aa: CASSPRTGRANTEAFF

v_call: TRBV2
d_call: .
clone_size: .
j_call: TRBJ1-2
cdr3_nt: TGTGCCAGCGGGGCGCAGGAAGACTATGGCTACACCTTC
cdr3_aa: CASGAQEDYGYTF

v_call: TRBV7-2
d_call: TRBD2
clone_size: once
j_call: TRBJ2-5
cdr3_nt: TGTGCCAGCAGCTTAGGTTTAGCGGGGGCCGGACAAGAGACCCAGTACTTC
cdr3_aa: CASSLGLAGAGQETQYF

v_call: TRBV30
d_call: .
clone_size: few
j_call: TRBJ2-7
cdr3_nt: TGTGCCTGGACCCGACCCCCTTCCTACGAGCAGTACTTC
cdr3_aa: CAWTRPPSYEQYF

v_call: TRBV5-4
d_call: .
clone_size: .
j_call: TRBJ2-7
cdr3_nt: TGTGCCAGCAGCTTGACAGATAGCTCCTACGAGCAGTACTTC
cdr3_aa: CASSLTDSSYEQYF

v_call: TRBV11-3
d_call: .
clone_size: .
j_call: TRBJ2-7
cdr3_nt: TGTGCCAGCAGCTTATCTGGATCTGGATCTGGCGAGCAGTACTTC
cdr3_aa: CASSLSGSGSGEQYF

v_call: TRBV5-1
d_call: .
clone_size: .
j_call: TRBJ2-6
cdr3_nt: TGCGCCAGCAGCTTGTGGACGGGAAACTCTGGGGCCAACGTCCTGACTTTC
cdr3_aa: CASSLWTGNSGANVLTF

v_call: TRBV19
d_call: TRBD2
clone_size: .
j_call: TRBJ2-1
cdr3_nt: TGTGCCAGTAGTATCTCTAGCGGGAGGCGGGATGAGCAGTTCTTC
cdr3_aa: CASSISSGRRDEQFF

v_call: TRBV6-1
d_call: .
clone_size: once
j_call: TRBJ1-5
cdr3_nt: TGTGCCAGCAGTGAAATTGGGACATTTCAGCCCCAGCATTTT
cdr3_aa: CASSEIGTFQPQHF

v_call: TRBV28
d_call: .
clone_size: .
j_call: TRBJ2-7
cdr3_nt: TGTGCCAGCAGTTTAAAATTTCGGGAGACCGCACGGTACTTC
cdr3_aa: CASSLKFRETARYF

v_call: TRBV19
d_call: .
clone_size: .
j_call: TRBJ1-1
cdr3_nt: TGTGCCAGTAGTATCCGAGGGGTGACTGAAGCTTTCTTT
cdr3_aa: CASSIRGVTEAFF

v_call: TRBV2
d_call: .
clone_size: once
j_call: TRBJ1-1
cdr3_nt: TGTGCCAGCAGTGAAGGTGTGGCCACTGAAGCTTTCTTT
cdr3_aa: CASSEGVATEAFF

v_call: TRBV11-3
d_call: TRBD2
clone_size: once
j_call: TRBJ2-3
cdr3_nt: TGTGCCAGCAGCTCCGGAGGGACTAGCGGGGGCACAGATACGCAGTATTTT
cdr3_aa: CASSSGGTSGGTDTQYF

v_call: TRBV7-9
d_call: .
clone_size: .
j_call: TRBJ2-7
cdr3_nt: TGTGCCAGCAGCTTAGGGCCTCACGAGCAGTACTTC
cdr3_aa: CASSLGPHEQYF

v_call: TRBV5-4
d_call: .
clone_size: .
j_call: TRBJ1-2
cdr3_nt: TGTGCCAGCAGCCCGCCGAACAGGGATGGGTATGGCTACACCTTC
cdr3_aa: CASSPPNRDGYGYTF

v_call: TRBV28
d_call: .
clone_size: .
j_call: TRBJ1-6
cdr3_nt: TGTGCCAGCAGTGGCACAGGGTACGGTAATTCACCCCTCCACTTT
cdr3_aa: CASSGTGYGNSPLHF

v_call: TRBV5-4
d_call: .
clone_size: .
j_call: TRBJ2-7
cdr3_nt: TGTGCCAGCAGCTTGTGGGGGGCTCGGAACGAGCAGTACTTC
cdr3_aa: CASSLWGARNEQYF

v_call: TRBV18
d_call: .
clone_size: .
j_call: TRBJ2-7
cdr3_nt: TGTGCCAGCTCAAACTGGGGGGCTTTTATATACGAGCAGTACTTC
cdr3_aa: CASSNWGAFIYEQYF

v_call: TRBV2
d_call: .
clone_size: .
j_call: TRBJ1-1
cdr3_nt: TGTGCCAGCTCAACGGGGGGGAACACTGAAGCTTTCTTT
cdr3_aa: CASSTGGNTEAFF

v_call: TRBV4-3
d_call: TRBD1
clone_size: few
j_call: TRBJ2-1
cdr3_nt: TGCGCCAGCAGCCACCCCCGGGACAGGGCCCACAATGAGCAGTTCTTC
cdr3_aa: CASSHPRDRAHNEQFF

v_call: TRBV11-2
d_call: .
clone_size: .
j_call: TRBJ2-7
cdr3_nt: TGTGCCAGCAGCTTAGTTAGCAGGGGAATTGGCGAGCAGTACTTC
cdr3_aa: CASSLVSRGIGEQYF

v_call: TRBV5-4
d_call: .
clone_size: .
j_call: TRBJ2-1
cdr3_nt: TGTGCCAGCACCCCTTTCGGCGGACGTTACAATGAGCAGTTCTTC
cdr3_aa: CASTPFGGRYNEQFF

v_call: TRBV5-1
d_call: .
clone_size: .
j_call: TRBJ2-7
cdr3_nt: TGCGCCAGCAGCTCTAAGGACGGTAGATACGAGCAGTACTTC
cdr3_aa: CASSSKDGRYEQYF

v_call: TRBV28
d_call: .
clone_size: .
j_call: TRBJ2-7
cdr3_nt: TGTGCCAGCAGGTCCCCCGGACGGGGCTCCTACGAGCAGTACTTC
cdr3_aa: CASRSPGRGSYEQYF

v_call: TRBV18
d_call: .
clone_size: .
j_call: TRBJ2-2
cdr3_nt: TGTGCCAGCTCACTTTCAACGGTCACCGGGGAGCTGTTTTTT
cdr3_aa: CASSLSTVTGELFF

v_call: TRBV19
d_call: .
clone_size: .
j_call: TRBJ2-2
cdr3_nt: TGTGCCAGTAGTATAGGTGGGGCTTACACCGGGGAGCTGTTTTTT
cdr3_aa: CASSIGGAYTGELFF

v_call: TRBV5-1
d_call: TRBD1
clone_size: .
j_call: TRBJ1-1
cdr3_nt: TGCGCCAGCAGCTGGGGGACAGGGGGTGCTGAAGCTTTCTTT
cdr3_aa: CASSWGTGGAEAFF

v_call: TRBV28
d_call: TRBD1
clone_size: .
j_call: TRBJ2-1
cdr3_nt: TGTGCCAGCAGTAAGGGCGGGACAGGGTTTCACAATGAGCAGTTCTTC
cdr3_aa: CASSKGGTGFHNEQFF

v_call: TRBV7-2
d_call: .
clone_size: .
j_call: TRBJ1-5
cdr3_nt: TGTGCCAGCAGTGCCAGCAATCAGCCCCAGCATTTT
cdr3_aa: CASSASNQPQHF

v_call: TRBV5-1
d_call: TRBD2
clone_size: .
j_call: TRBJ2-1
cdr3_nt: TGCGCCAGCAGCTTGACTAGCGGGAACCATGAGCAGTTCTTC
cdr3_aa: CASSLTSGNHEQFF

v_call: TRBV28
d_call: TRBD1
clone_size: .
j_call: TRBJ1-4
cdr3_nt: TGTGCCAGCAGTTCCCAGACAGGGGGGGTTGAAAAACTGTTTTTT
cdr3_aa: CASSSQTGGVEKLFF

v_call: TRBV7-8
d_call: .
clone_size: .
j_call: TRBJ2-2
cdr3_nt: TGTGCCAGCAGCTCCACCCGTGGCGGGGAGCTGTTTTTT
cdr3_aa: CASSSTRGGELFF

v_call: TRBV28
d_call: .
clone_size: once
j_call: TRBJ1-1
cdr3_nt: TGTGCCAGCAGTCCGACTGCCCCGGTCAAGGGGGTGACTGAAGCTTTCTTT
cdr3_aa: CASSPTAPVKGVTEAFF

v_call: TRBV2
d_call: TRBD1
clone_size: .
j_call: TRBJ1-1
cdr3_nt: TGTGCCAGCAGTTCTTCAATGGGACAGAGTACTGAAGCTTTCTTT
cdr3_aa: CASSSSMGQSTEAFF

v_call: TRBV11-2
d_call: .
clone_size: few
j_call: TRBJ2-2
cdr3_nt: TGTGCCAGCAGCTTAGCTACCGGGGAGCTGTTTTTT
cdr3_aa: CASSLATGELFF

v_call: TRBV15
d_call: .
clone_size: .
j_call: TRBJ2-7
cdr3_nt: TGTGCCACCAGCAGAGATCGAGGGTACGAGCAGTACTTC
cdr3_aa: CATSRDRGYEQYF

v_call: TRBV18
d_call: .
clone_size: .
j_call: TRBJ2-5
cdr3_nt: TGTGCCAGCTCACCGGGACACTCCCAAGAGACCCAGTACTTC
cdr3_aa: CASSPGHSQETQYF

v_call: TRBV5-1
d_call: TRBD2
clone_size: .
j_call: TRBJ2-5
cdr3_nt: TGCGCCAGCAGCTTTCAGGCGGGAGGGGGAGAGACCCAGTACTTC
cdr3_aa: CASSFQAGGGETQYF

v_call: TRBV13
d_call: .
clone_size: .
j_call: TRBJ2-5
cdr3_nt: TGTGCCAGCAGCTTAAGGCTACAGAAAGAGACCCAGTACTTC
cdr3_aa: CASSLRLQKETQYF

v_call: TRBV4-1
d_call: .
clone_size: .
j_call: TRBJ2-3
cdr3_nt: TGCGCCCCACTTCTGCGGGGAAGCACAGATACGCAGTATTTT
cdr3_aa: CAPLLRGSTDTQYF

v_call: TRBV7-3
d_call: TRBD2
clone_size: .
j_call: TRBJ2-7
cdr3_nt: TGTGCCAGCAGCCCTGGCCACTTCCCTAGCGGGATCAAGCCGGAGGAGCAGTACTTC
cdr3_aa: CASSPGHFPSGIKPEEQYF

v_call: TRBV28
d_call: TRBD1
clone_size: .
j_call: TRBJ2-1
cdr3_nt: TGTGCCAGCAGTACTATGGGGGACAGATTTAGTAGTTACAATGAGCAGTTCTTC
cdr3_aa: CASSTMGDRFSSYNEQFF

v_call: TRBV7-9
d_call: .
clone_size: .
j_call: TRBJ1-2
cdr3_nt: TGTGCCAGCAGCACAAAAGCGGGAGGCTACACCTTC
cdr3_aa: CASSTKAGGYTF